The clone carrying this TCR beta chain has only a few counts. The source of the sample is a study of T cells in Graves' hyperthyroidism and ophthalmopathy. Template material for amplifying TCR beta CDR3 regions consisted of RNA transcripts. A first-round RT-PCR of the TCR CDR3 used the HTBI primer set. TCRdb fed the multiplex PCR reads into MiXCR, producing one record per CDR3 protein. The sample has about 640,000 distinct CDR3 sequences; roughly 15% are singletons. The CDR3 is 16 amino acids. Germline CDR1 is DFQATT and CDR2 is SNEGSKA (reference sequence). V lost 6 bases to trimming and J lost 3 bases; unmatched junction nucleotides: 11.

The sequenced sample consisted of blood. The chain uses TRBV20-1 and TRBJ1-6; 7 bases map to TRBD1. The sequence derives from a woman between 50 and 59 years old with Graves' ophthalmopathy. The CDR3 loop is CSAPQGGDFYNSPLHF. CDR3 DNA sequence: TGCAGTGCCCCTCAGGGGGGGGACTTCTATAATTCACCCCTCCACTTT.